The 2 T cell receptor beta chains listed next were all sequenced from one sample in a study of post-analysis software for immune sequencing data. The study's findings and limits: TRBV5-6, TRBV5-1 and TRBV20-1 belonged to a set of five TRBV segments that were more frequent in patients than controls.

Unique molecular identifiers were present in the TCR beta cDNA libraries. One entry per CDR3 protein results from TCRdb running MiXCR on the PCR reads. This table holds hundreds of thousands of distinct CDR3 sequences, approximately 57% found once. These receptors lack a known antigen. Material for sequencing was blood. These receptors were obtained from a girl between 5 and 17 years old with multiple sclerosis.

The rearrangement links TRBV5-1 to TRBJ1-2; TRBD1 agrees at 7 bases. The CDR3 extends over 15 amino acids. Trimming removed 0 bases from V and 4 bases from J; junction bases left unmatched: 6. CDR1 is SGHRS and CDR2 is YFSETQ in the germline V gene. CDR3 sequence: CASSLEFPGGYGYTF. CDR3 bases: TGCGCCAGCAGCTTGGAGTTCCCAGGGGGCTATGGCTACACCTTC.

The chain links TRBV7-2 to TRBJ2-7, with 8 bases that match TRBD2. Near its end, the DNA agrees better with TRBJ2-5, so the J call may be wrong. The germline gives CDR1 SGHTA, CDR2 FQGNSA. CDR3 length: 17 amino acids. The CDR3 DNA reads as TGTGCCAGCAGCTTAGTCGGCCTCCGGGAGGGCCGAGAGACCCAGTACTTC. Protein product: CASSLVGLREGRETQYF.